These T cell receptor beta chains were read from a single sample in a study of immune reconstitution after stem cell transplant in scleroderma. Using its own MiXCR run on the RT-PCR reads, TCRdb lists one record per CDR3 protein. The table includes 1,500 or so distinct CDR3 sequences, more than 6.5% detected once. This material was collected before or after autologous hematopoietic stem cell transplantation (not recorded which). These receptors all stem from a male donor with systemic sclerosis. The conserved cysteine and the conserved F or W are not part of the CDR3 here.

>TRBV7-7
ASSLRTSGKETQY
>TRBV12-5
ASGPGQGASWGNQPQH
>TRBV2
ASIVGANVLT
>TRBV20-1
SAWGTGTNYGYT
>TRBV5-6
ASSPRGLRSYNGQF
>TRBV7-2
ASSLVLGGPNEQF
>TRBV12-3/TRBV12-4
ASSLSVEQF
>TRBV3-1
ASSQDVFQTGLASYEQY
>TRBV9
ASSATGTLTGELF
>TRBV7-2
ASSATGFVDTQY
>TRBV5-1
ASSLVWANEAF
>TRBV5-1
ASSAVSTDTQY
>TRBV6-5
ASSGDSLTDTQY
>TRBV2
ASSPGPPGSYNEQF
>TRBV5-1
ASSFLGPATNEKLF
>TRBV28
ASFLHRKDGYT
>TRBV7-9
ASRSDGGGSEQY
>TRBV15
ATGGPKGTQY
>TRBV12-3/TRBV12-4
ASSSGEGSAEDDEQF
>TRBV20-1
SAARATGTSGGAGEQF
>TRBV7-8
ASSETPTGTGPSYEQY
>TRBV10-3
AISERDRSNEKLF